This is a list of T cell receptor beta chains from one sample in a study of cytomegalovirus exposure and HLA in healthy donors. The assay was immunoSEQ multiplex PCR, and TCRdb's table has in-frame clones only and misses some. The sample consists of approximately 190,000 clones, approximately 80% of them appearing once. Source material: PBMCs. The source is a woman aged 25 to 39 in good health and CMV-seropositive. Both conserved end residues are part of each CDR3.

v_call cdr3_aa
TRBV9 CASSPTWGKGETQYF
TRBV18 CASSPEDRNSATGELFF
TRBV9 CASSVVGSRSYNEQFF
TRBV5-6 CASSIGNEQFF
TRBV21-1 CARIRDRTFGQYF
TRBV6-1 CASSGRGISGNTIYF
TRBV7-9 CASSSRGTVEYLNTEAFF
TRBV5-1 CASSLFSGATYEQYF
TRBV7-3 CASSLSGFDEQYF
TRBV5-1 CASSTTRRGYSIQYF
TRBV6-4 CASSPGTEYNEQFF
TRBV5-1 CASSLGDRVLGRLHGYTF
TRBV30 CAWSFFGQPQHF
TRBV7-8 CASSEDSNSPLHF
TRBV5-4 CASSVHGEGTGELFF
TRBV7-8 CASSFPSSGVRGNTEAFF
TRBV29-1 CSASGGGDSTDTQYF
TRBV2 CASRIGQNYNSPLHF
TRBV6-5 CASSYSLRNTEAFF
TRBV28 CASRNLDLPYEQYF
TRBV2 CASSDTPNPPRHEQYF
TRBV19 CASSTLLGPEQFF
TRBV10-2 CATGTQGADTQYF
TRBV6-1 CASSESGQWPYEQYF
TRBV2 CASSEKLAVAYEQYF
TRBV9 CASSVGTGGVFGYTF
TRBV28 CASGPLANEKLFF
TRBV5-6 CASSLDRGSARAEAFF
TRBV5-1 CASSPSGMEAFF
TRBV27 CASSFPLGTGYTDTQYF
TRBV19 CASSVGQPQETQYF
TRBV6-5 CASSRTGSNYGYTF
TRBV5-1 CASRSGGAEKLFF
TRBV11-2 CASSLGGTGPEKLFF
TRBV19 CASSMGAGEAFF
TRBV5-1 CASSLETGYEQYF
TRBV5-1 CASSVSILGELFF
TRBV10-3 CAISDSLEEEKYF
TRBV7-2 CASSLVIGELFF
TRBV27 CASGTSVPDTQYF
TRBV28 CASSSSGGNQETQYF
TRBV6-5 CASNTGGANVLTF
TRBV29-1 CSVEPPGQVTDTQYF
TRBV7-8 CASSSSVNTGELFF
TRBV10-2 CASRGWWTSTEAFF
TRBV6-5 CASNSGQLAGELFF
TRBV7-2 CASSFDSSGNTIYF
TRBV4-1 CASSHSGTSGSGVTDTQYF
TRBV7-2 CASSLGGTNYEQYF
TRBV5-4 CASSLPKPGELFF
TRBV28 CASSFGTGIEQYF